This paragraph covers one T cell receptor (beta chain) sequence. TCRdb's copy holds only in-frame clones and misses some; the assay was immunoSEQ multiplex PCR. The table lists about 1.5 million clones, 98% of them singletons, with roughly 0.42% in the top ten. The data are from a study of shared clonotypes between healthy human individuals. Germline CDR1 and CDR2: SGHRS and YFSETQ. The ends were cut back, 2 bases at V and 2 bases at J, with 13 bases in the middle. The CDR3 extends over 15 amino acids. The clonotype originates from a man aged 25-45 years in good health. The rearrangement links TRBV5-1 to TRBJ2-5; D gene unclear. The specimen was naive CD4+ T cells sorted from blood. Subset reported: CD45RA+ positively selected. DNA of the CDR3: TGCGCCAGCAGCTTCGTTCGTGGCGGTCAAGAGACCCAGTACTTC. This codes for CASSFVRGGQETQYF. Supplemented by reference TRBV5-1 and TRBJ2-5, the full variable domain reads KAGVTQTPRYLIKTRGQQVTLSCSPISGHRSVSWYQQTPGQGLQFLFEYFSETQRNKGNFPGRFSGRQFSNSRSEMNVSTLELGDSALYLCASSFVRGGQETQYFGPGTRLLVL.